These 5 T cell receptor beta chains originate from one sample sequenced in a study of T cell changes during pregnancy in multiple sclerosis. Sequencing was performed with immunoSEQ multiplex PCR; in TCRdb, only in-frame clones are kept and a portion is missing. The data contain roughly 39,000 clones, around 90% of them singletons. The sample consisted of CD4+ T cells from peripheral blood mononuclear cells, taken after pregnancy. Every receptor here comes from a female donor in good health, enrolled as a control in a pregnancy study.

The chain recombines TRBV7-8 with TRBJ1-2, with D tentatively TRBD1 (6 bases). This CDR3 has 16 amino acids. Deletions cut 5 bases from V and 3 bases from J, with 19 bases between. CDR1 and CDR2 (germline): SGHVS, FQNEAQ. CDR3 residues: CASSLPSGGGDYGYTF. The DNA of the CDR3 is TGTGCCAGCAGCCTACCATCGGGGGGGGGCGACTATGGCTACACCTTC.

V usage is TRBV5-6 and J usage is TRBJ1-5, with D perhaps TRBD1 (6 bases). CDR3 length: 13 residues. The V gene lost 4 bases and the J gene lost 7 bases, with 12 bases spanning the gap. Germline loops: CDR1 SGHDT, CDR2 YYEEEE. The CDR3 reads CASSLGGWQPQHF. The CDR3 DNA sequence: TGTGCCAGCAGCCTAGGGGGTTGGCAGCCCCAGCATTTT.

CDR3 sequence (DNA): TGTGCCTCAGCCCCGGGGGAGGGGTACAATGAGCAGTTCTTC. It specifies CASAPGEGYNEQFF. The J gene is TRBJ2-1, the V gene TRBV10-3; 7 positions match TRBD2. CDR3 length: 14 amino acids. Germline loops: CDR1 ENHRY, CDR2 SYGVKD. Trimming at V came to 11 bases and at J to 4 bases, leaving 11 bases not matched to a gene.

This chain joins TRBV2 and TRBJ2-2, with 8 nucleotides matching TRBD1. The CDR3 has 16 amino acids. Germline CDR1 SNHLY, CDR2 FYNNEI. V gave up 2 bases and J gave up 6 bases; unmatched junction bases: 8. CDR3 in DNA: TGTGCCAGCAGTGAATTTGGGCAGGGGGCTGCCGGGGAGCTGTTTTTT. Its protein product is CASSEFGQGAAGELFF.

The CDR3, as DNA: TGTGCCAGCTCACCACTTGATGGTCGCGATAATTCACCCCTCCACTTT. Translated, it gives CASSPLDGRDNSPLHF. The chain couples TRBV18 to TRBJ1-6; D is unresolved. Between the trimmed V and J ends, which lost 1 base and 5 bases, there was a span of 12 bases. Germline CDR1 reads KGHSH; CDR2 reads LQKENI. This CDR3 region has 16 residues.